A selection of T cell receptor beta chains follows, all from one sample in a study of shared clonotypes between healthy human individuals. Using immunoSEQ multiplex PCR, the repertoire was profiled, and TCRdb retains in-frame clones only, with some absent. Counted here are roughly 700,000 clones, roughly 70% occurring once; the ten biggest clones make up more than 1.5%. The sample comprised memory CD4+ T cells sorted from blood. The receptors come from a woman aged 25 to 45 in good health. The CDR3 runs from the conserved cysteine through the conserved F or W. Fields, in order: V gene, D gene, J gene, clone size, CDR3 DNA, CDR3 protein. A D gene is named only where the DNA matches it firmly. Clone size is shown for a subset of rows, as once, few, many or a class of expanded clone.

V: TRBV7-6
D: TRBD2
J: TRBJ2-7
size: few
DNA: TGTGCCAGCAGCTTAGACGGACTAGCGGGAAACGAGCAGTACTTC
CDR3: CASSLDGLAGNEQYF

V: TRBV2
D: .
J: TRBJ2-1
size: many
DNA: TGTGCCAGCAGCCGACAGGAGTTGAGTGAGCAGTTCTTC
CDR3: CASSRQELSEQFF

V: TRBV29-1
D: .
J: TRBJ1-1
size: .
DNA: TGCAGCGTTGGGGGCGGTGGATCTGAAGCTTTCTTT
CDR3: CSVGGGGSEAFF

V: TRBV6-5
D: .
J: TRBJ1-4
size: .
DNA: TGTGCCAGCATGGTTTCCCCTGCAACTAATGAAAAACTGTTTTTT
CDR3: CASMVSPATNEKLFF

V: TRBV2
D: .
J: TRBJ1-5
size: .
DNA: TGTGCCAGCAGTGAAGACCCTCGCCCCCGGGGAGCCAATCAGCCCCAGCATTTT
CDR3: CASSEDPRPRGANQPQHF

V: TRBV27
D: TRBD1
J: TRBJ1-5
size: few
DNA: TGTGCCAGCAGTGCCCGGGACAGGGGGCACCAGCCCCAGCATTTT
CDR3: CASSARDRGHQPQHF

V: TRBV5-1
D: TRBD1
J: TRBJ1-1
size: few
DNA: TGCGCCAGCAGCTTGGCCGGGACAGGGGACACTGAAGCTTTCTTT
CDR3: CASSLAGTGDTEAFF

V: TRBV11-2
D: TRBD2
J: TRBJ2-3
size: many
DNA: TGTGCCAGCAGCTTAGGGGGAGCGGGAGCCAAAAGCACAGATACGCAGTATTTT
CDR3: CASSLGGAGAKSTDTQYF

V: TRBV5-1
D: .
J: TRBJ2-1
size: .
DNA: TGCGCCAGCAGCTTGTCAAGCAGCTCCTACAATGAGCAGTTCTTC
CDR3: CASSLSSSSYNEQFF

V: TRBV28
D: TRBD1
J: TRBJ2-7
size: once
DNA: TGTGCCAGCAGTTTTAACCCCCGAACCTCGGACAGGAAGGAGGACTACGAGCAGTACTTC
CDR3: CASSFNPRTSDRKEDYEQYF

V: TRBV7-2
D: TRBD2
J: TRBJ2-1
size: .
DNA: TGTGCCAGCAGCCTAGTTATAGCGGGGACCAATGAGCAGTTCTTC
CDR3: CASSLVIAGTNEQFF

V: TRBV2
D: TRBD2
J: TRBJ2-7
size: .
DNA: TGTGCCAGCAGGGGGACTAGCGGGTCCCAAGGAGAGCAGTACTTC
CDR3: CASRGTSGSQGEQYF

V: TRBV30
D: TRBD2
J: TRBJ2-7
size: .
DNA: TGTGCCTGGGAGACCCTGCGGGGAGGGTTTGCCTACGAGCAGTACTTC
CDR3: CAWETLRGGFAYEQYF

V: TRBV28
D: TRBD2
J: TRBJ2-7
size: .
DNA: TGTGCCAGCAGTTTAGACCCGGGACTAGCGGGAGTCGGGCAGCAGTACTTC
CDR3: CASSLDPGLAGVGQQYF

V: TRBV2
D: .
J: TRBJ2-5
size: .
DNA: TGTGCCAGCTCCAGACAAGGACAAGAGACCCAGTACTTC
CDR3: CASSRQGQETQYF

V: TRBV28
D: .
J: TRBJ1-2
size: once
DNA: TGTGCCAGCAGTGAAAGCCAAACTAACTATGGCTACACCTTC
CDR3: CASSESQTNYGYTF